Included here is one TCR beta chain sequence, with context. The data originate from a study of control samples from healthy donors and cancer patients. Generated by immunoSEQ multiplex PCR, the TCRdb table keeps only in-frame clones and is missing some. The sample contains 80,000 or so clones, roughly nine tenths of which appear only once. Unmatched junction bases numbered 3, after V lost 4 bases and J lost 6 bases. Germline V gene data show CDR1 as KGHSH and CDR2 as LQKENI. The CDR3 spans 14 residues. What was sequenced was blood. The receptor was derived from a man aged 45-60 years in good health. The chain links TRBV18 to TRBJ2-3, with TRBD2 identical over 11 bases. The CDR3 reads CASSRLAGPDTQYF. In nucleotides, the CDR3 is TGTGCCAGCTCACGACTAGCGGGGCCGGATACGCAGTATTTT.